The present T cell receptor beta chain was sequenced within a study of T cell responses to AZD1222 COVID-19 vaccine. Findings and limits, study-wide: Increased Spike-specific TCR breadth and depth were observed after two AZD1222 doses. It was only 6 or 7 AZD1222 recipients who were seropositive at baseline. There were repertoire samples only from the period after the peak T cell response. In a largely white British group with more females than males, clonal diversity was possibly underestimated.

Turning to this clone: Its antigen is unknown.

CDR1 is LNHDA, CDR2 SQIVND, per germline (reference sequence). The CDR3 runs 13 residues. V lost 3 bases and J lost 3; bases outside the gene matches: 1. Using immunoSEQ multiplex PCR, the repertoire was profiled, and TCRdb retains in-frame clones only, with some absent. Of about 150,000 clones in the sample, about nine tenths are singletons; the top ten hold 2% to 2.5%. This specimen consisted of peripheral blood, obtained on day 0 of AZD1222 vaccination. The V gene is TRBV19, the J gene TRBJ2-7, with TRBD2 matching over 8 bases. The source of this sequence is an adult in good health. The CDR3 DNA is TGTGCCAGTAGTATTCTAGCGGGCTACGAGCAGTACTTC. It encodes CASSILAGYEQYF.